These 20 T cell receptor beta chains came from one sample sequenced in a study of CD8 T cells in ankylosing spondylitis. Study observations and caveats: Ankylosing spondylitis blood appeared to be characterized by a TCR beta motif of fewer than ten highly homologous variants.

No antigen has been identified for these receptors. TCRdb called the 5' RACE reads again in MiXCR, with one record for every CDR3 protein. This sample has 220,000 or so distinct CDR3 sequences, with around 18% found just once. The sequencing input was blood, either unsorted or a sorted T cell fraction (not recorded which). These receptors were collected from a male donor with ankylosing spondylitis.

This rearrangement joins TRBV6-1 to TRBJ1-1; a possible D gene is TRBD1 (5 bases). The CDR3 spans 14 residues. The germline V and J ends were trimmed by 6 bases and 1 base, with 12 bases remaining between them. CDR1 and CDR2 (germline): MNHNS, SASEGT. The CDR3 here is CASRERGPNTEAFF. CDR3 sequence (DNA): TGTGCCAGCAGAGAACGGGGACCGAACACTGAAGCTTTCTTT.

This rearrangement joins TRBV30 to TRBJ2-1; no reliable D call. From germline, CDR1 is GTSNPN and CDR2 SVGIG (reference sequence). The CDR3 runs to 13 residues. With 0 bases removed from V and 3 bases from J, the gap between germline ends came to 6 bases. The CDR3 DNA sequence: TGTGCCTGGAGTGTGGGTAACTACAATGAGCAGTTCTTC. As protein: CAWSVGNYNEQFF.

This clonotype has a handful of counts. The chain employs TRBV27 and TRBJ2-7; a weak D match, TRBD2 (6 bases). The length of the CDR3 is 14 residues. Per the germline V gene, CDR1 is MNHEY and CDR2 is SMNVEV (reference sequence). V gave up 4 bases and J gave up 4 bases, with 14 bases separating them. CDR3 sequence: CASSSSGGDYEQYF. In DNA, the CDR3 is TGTGCCAGCAGTTCCTCTGGCGGGGATTACGAGCAGTACTTC.

This rearrangement joins TRBV5-6 to TRBJ1-5; D is ambiguous. The CDR3 contains 14 residues. V lost 3 bases to trimming and J lost 0 bases, with 7 bases between them. Germline V gene data show CDR1 as SGHDT and CDR2 as YYEEEE. CDR3 residues: CASSYSDSNQPQHF. In DNA form, the CDR3 reads TGTGCCAGCAGCTATAGTGATAGCAATCAGCCCCAGCATTTT.

Only a few counts were recorded for this clonotype. The V gene is TRBV12-3 or TRBV12-4, the J gene TRBJ1-6; possibly TRBD1 for D (5 bases). CDR3 length equals 14 residues. V was cut by 6 bases and J by 6 bases, with 12 bases left in between. CDR3 sequence: CASSPGGTNSPLHF. The CDR3 DNA reads as TGTGCCAGCAGCCCCGGTGGGACTAATTCACCCCTCCACTTT.

At least ten counts were recorded for this clonotype. J is TRBJ2-3 and V is TRBV12-3 or TRBV12-4; D not resolved. V was shortened by 6 bases and J by 1 base, with 11 bases between the two germline ends. This CDR3 has 14 residues. This CDR3 is CASSSVEGTDTQYF. CDR3 nucleotide sequence: TGTGCCAGCAGCTCCGTTGAGGGCACAGATACGCAGTATTTT.

This clonotype turned up a few times. The chain combines TRBV11-2 with TRBJ2-1; 8 positions agree with TRBD2. Germline CDR1 reads SGHAT; CDR2 reads FQNNGV. The length of the CDR3 is 14 residues. J was trimmed by 5 bases and V by 7 bases; bases with no gene match: 7. CDR3 sequence (DNA): TGTGCCAGCACGGGGGGGGCATCTAACAATGAGCAGTTCTTC. The encoded protein is CASTGGASNNEQFF.

The rearrangement joins TRBV2 to TRBJ2-1; 10 bases are a match to TRBD2. Germline V gene data show CDR1 as SNHLY and CDR2 as FYNNEI. The length of the CDR3 is 15 residues. Trimming removed 8 bases from V and 4 bases from J; junction bases left unmatched: 8. CDR3 sequence: CASCAAGGPYNEQFF. In nucleotides, the CDR3 is TGTGCCAGCTGCGCAGCGGGAGGGCCTTACAATGAGCAGTTCTTC.

This clonotype has more than one count but fewer than ten. The genes are TRBV13 and TRBJ1-6; 8 bases agree with TRBD1. Germline CDR1 reads PRHDT; CDR2 reads FYEKMQ (reference sequence). J gave up 5 bases and V 1 base, and 1 base lay outside the gene matches. This CDR3 is 15 amino acids long. The CDR3, as DNA: TGTGCCAGCAGCTTAGAGGGACAGGATAATTCACCCCTCCACTTT. Its translation: CASSLEGQDNSPLHF. Drawing the rest from reference TRBV13 and TRBJ1-6, the complete variable domain is AAGVIQSPRHLIKEKRETATLKCYPIPRHDTVYWYQQGPGQDPQFLISFYEKMQSDKGSIPDRFSAQQFSDYHSELNMSSLELGDSALYFCASSLEGQDNSPLHFGNGTRLTVT.

This clonotype was recorded at least ten times. This rearrangement joins TRBV4-3 to TRBJ2-1; 12 bases align to TRBD2. Per germline, CDR1 LGHNA and CDR2 YSLEER. The V and J ends lost 1 base and 4 bases, in that order; junction bases with no gene match: 5. The CDR3 has 17 amino acids. CDR3 residues: CASSQGLAGGGYNEQFF. In nucleotides, the CDR3 is TGCGCCAGCAGCCAAGGGCTAGCGGGAGGGGGGTACAATGAGCAGTTCTTC.

The CDR3 loop reads CSAKRESPSEQFF. CDR3 nucleotides: TGCAGTGCTAAACGGGAGTCCCCAAGTGAGCAGTTCTTC. The chain joins TRBV20-1 to TRBJ2-1; D might be TRBD2 (6 bases). Germline V gene lookup returns CDR1 DFQATT and CDR2 SNEGSKA (reference sequence). Trimming stripped 4 bases from V and 9 bases from J, with 16 bases between. This CDR3 is 13 amino acids long.

This sequence joins TRBV2 and TRBJ2-1, with D perhaps matching TRBD1 or TRBD2 (6 bases each). V lost 7 bases, J lost 5 bases, and 21 bases lay in between. Germline CDR1 reads SNHLY; CDR2 reads FYNNEI. CDR3 length: 16 amino acids. CDR3 in DNA: TGTGCCAGCATCAGCGAGGAGGGGGAGCCCCACAATGAGCAGTTCTTC. This gives the protein CASISEEGEPHNEQFF. The complete variable domain, with remaining parts taken from reference TRBV2 and TRBJ2-1, reads EPEVTQTPSHQVTQMGQEVILRCVPISNHLYFYWYRQILGQKVEFLVSFYNNEISEKSEIFDDQFSVERPDGSNFTLKIRSTKLEDSAMYFCASISEEGEPHNEQFFGPGTRLTVL.

The genes are TRBV11-1 and TRBJ2-7, with a possible D match to TRBD2 (5 bases). The CDR3 covers 13 residues. The V gene's germline CDR1 is SGHAT and CDR2 FQDESV (reference sequence). The ends were cut back, 6 bases at V and 3 bases at J, with 12 bases in the middle. The CDR3 DNA is TGTGCCAGCAGACCCGTCGGGGTCTACGAGCAGTACTTC. Its translation is CASRPVGVYEQYF.

There are a few counts of this clonotype. The J gene is TRBJ2-1, the V gene TRBV28; 8 bases align to TRBD2. Germline-derived CDR1 and CDR2 are MDHEN and SYDVKM. J lost 0 bases, V lost 3 bases, and 1 base had no gene match. The CDR3 length is 15 residues. CDR3 sequence: CASSFRGGSYNEQFF. The CDR3, as DNA: TGTGCCAGCAGTTTCCGGGGGGGCTCCTACAATGAGCAGTTCTTC.

J is TRBJ1-5 and V is TRBV6-2 or TRBV6-3; D might be TRBD1 (5 bases). V lost 7 bases and J lost 8, with 21 bases in between. CDR1 and CDR2 from the germline V gene are MNHEY and SVGEGT. The CDR3 consists of 15 residues. The CDR3 bases are TGTGCCAGCACCGACGCGACTGGGACTTTGGAGCCCCAGCATTTT. It encodes CASTDATGTLEPQHF.

This clonotype was seen a few times. The chain has TRBV7-9 and TRBJ1-1; D is perhaps TRBD1 (5 bases). The CDR3 runs to 16 residues. Deletions cut 2 bases from V and 1 base from J, with 14 bases between. The V gene's germline CDR1 is SEHNR and CDR2 FQNEAQ (reference sequence). The CDR3 sequence is CASSLSWGRRNTEAFF. As DNA, the CDR3 is TGTGCCAGCAGCTTAAGTTGGGGGAGGAGGAACACTGAAGCTTTCTTT.

This clonotype showed up many times. The junction departs from the called germline gene at one end, perhaps through a read error. V usage is TRBV12-3 or TRBV12-4 and J usage is TRBJ2-3; 7 nucleotides match TRBD2. The CDR3 consists of 14 residues. The CDR3 spells CASSSETSRDTQYF. In DNA, the CDR3 is TGTGCCAGCAGTTCGGAGACTAGCAGAGATACGCAGTATTTT.

The rearrangement joins TRBV7-6 to TRBJ2-1; TRBD2 aligns across 9 bases. The ends lost 5 bases at V and 2 bases at J; junction bases unmatched: 4. The CDR3 covers 15 residues. Germline V lookup: CDR1 SGHVS, CDR2 FNYEAQ. The CDR3 sequence: CASSLGLATYNEQFF. The CDR3 bases are TGTGCCAGCAGCCTTGGACTAGCGACCTACAATGAGCAGTTCTTC. Together with reference TRBV7-6 and TRBJ2-1, the CDR3 gives the full variable domain: GAGVSQSPRYKVTKRGQDVALRCDPISGHVSLYWYRQALGQGPEFLTYFNYEAQQDKSGLPNDRFSAERPEGSISTLTIQRTEQRDSAMYRCASSLGLATYNEQFFGPGTRLTVL.

This chain links TRBV29-1 with TRBJ2-7; 7 nucleotides align to TRBD1. Germline V lookup: CDR1 SQVTM, CDR2 ANQGSEA. This CDR3 is 13 amino acids long. The junction had 6 bases not matched to a gene; V was cut back by 5 bases and J by 2 bases. The CDR3 DNA is TGCAGCGTTTCGGGACAGAGAGCCTACGAGCAGTACTTC. It encodes CSVSGQRAYEQYF.

V gene TRBV28 combines with J gene TRBJ2-5; 7 bases match TRBD1. Germline CDR1 and CDR2: MDHEN and SYDVKM. CDR3 length equals 16 residues. With V trimmed by 1 base and J by 2 bases, 7 bases remained unmatched. CDR3 DNA: TGTGCCAGCAGTTTATCGGGGACAGACATGCAAGAGACCCAGTACTTC. The encoded protein is CASSLSGTDMQETQYF.